This T cell receptor (beta chain) was sequenced in a study of CD8+CD57+ T cells in acquired aplastic anemia. Study observations and caveats: Patients and controls had CD8+ Simpson's diversity values that were not significantly distinct. Almost 30 sequences, all CD8+ CDR3, were shared between patients and controls.

Profiling that covered TCR beta VDJ and CDR3 relied on genomic DNA as its template. Each CDR3 protein is one row after TCRdb ran MiXCR on the reads. The sample consists of some 180,000 distinct CDR3 sequences, roughly 63% of them appearing once. Sequenced patients had shown CD8+CD57+ cell expansion by flow cytometry. Prior therapy had not been administered to any patient at the time of blood sampling. This clonotype was picked up a small number of times. Its antigen remains unidentified. The germline gives CDR1 ENHRY, CDR2 SYGVKD. The CDR3 consists of 12 residues. Trimming removed 4 bases from V and 12 bases from J; junction bases left unmatched: 7.

The sample consisted of sorted CD4+, CD8+, or CD8+CD57+ T cells (not recorded which) from PBMCs. The chain links TRBV10-3 to TRBJ2-3, with TRBD1 identical over 7 bases. This clonotype was obtained from a human donor with aplastic anemia. The CDR3 protein is CAISVPQGSQYF. In DNA form, the CDR3 reads TGTGCCATCAGTGTACCACAGGGGAGTCAGTATTTT.